A selection of T cell receptor beta chains follows, all from one sample in a study of T cells after yellow fever vaccination. Using its own MiXCR run on the 5' RACE reads, TCRdb lists one record per CDR3 protein. The sample carries approximately 61,000 distinct CDR3 sequences, 7.1% recorded once. This specimen was CD8+ T cells sorted from PBMCs, taken on the day of the first yellow fever vaccination. These receptors were collected from a man between 18 and 29 years old who received the YFV17D yellow fever vaccine. Both conserved end residues are trimmed from each CDR3.

CDR3	J	V
ASSLAGLGVAQY	TRBJ2-5	TRBV7-9
ASSGRGDQPQH	TRBJ1-5	TRBV7-8
ASSLRQYNEQF	TRBJ2-1	TRBV6-6
ASSHPADQETQY	TRBJ2-5	TRBV23-1
ASSSSEVSAGTQY	TRBJ2-5	TRBV9
ASSLAYSNQPQH	TRBJ1-5	TRBV4-3
AKKGQYNSPLH	TRBJ1-6	TRBV2
ASSLDLGANTGELF	TRBJ2-2	TRBV7-9
SASRTSTDTQY	TRBJ2-3	TRBV20-1
ASSLSWTAQETQY	TRBJ2-5	TRBV12-3/TRBV12-4
ASSLGQFLRSSTDTQY	TRBJ2-3	TRBV5-1
ASSVGPSTYEQY	TRBJ2-7	TRBV6-2/TRBV6-3
ASSAGAVSGNTIY	TRBJ1-3	TRBV6-1
ASSQASGGFYEQY	TRBJ2-7	TRBV14
ASSSRGWSGYT	TRBJ1-2	TRBV27
ASSIGPVASAYGYT	TRBJ1-2	TRBV19
ASSRRSYNEQF	TRBJ2-1	TRBV19
ASSSNRGEGYT	TRBJ1-2	TRBV5-1
SARVMDQRSLNEQF	TRBJ2-1	TRBV20-1
ASSPRDRGPTEAF	TRBJ1-1	TRBV19
ASSFGGGADTQY	TRBJ2-3	TRBV12-3/TRBV12-4
ASNIGAGTEAF	TRBJ1-1	TRBV19
ASRTGSGEQY	TRBJ2-7	TRBV19
ATGAVGVQETQY	TRBJ2-5	TRBV15
ASSLGTGDSPLH	TRBJ1-6	TRBV7-9
SARDRQGANYGYT	TRBJ1-2	TRBV20-1
ASSFGSGTYEQY	TRBJ2-7	TRBV5-1